The source of this T cell receptor (beta chain) is a study of OX40 agonist ivuxolimab in advanced cancers. Study as a whole: Patients received the agonistic anti-OX40 (CD134) antibody ivuxolimab. Notes on the study in general: By week 6 at 0.1 to 3.0 mg/kg, blood CD4+ and CD8+ T cells had expanded clonally.

In the case of this clone: The target antigen is unknown.

The CDR3 has 14 amino acids. V was clipped by 4 bases and J by 5 bases; unmatched bases: 5. Germline CDR1 SGHTA, CDR2 FQGTGA. Profiled with immunoSEQ multiplex PCR; TCRdb holds only in-frame clones, not every one. The table shows some 99,000 clones, with 90% occurring only once. The input for sequencing was CD4+ or CD8+ T cells sorted from blood, taken in a trial of the OX40 agonist ivuxolimab. V gene TRBV7-3 combines with J gene TRBJ2-3; 8 positions agree with TRBD1. This receptor was taken from an adult with an advanced solid tumor such as melanoma, head and neck, liver or kidney cancer. CDR3 loop: CASSSPQGEDTQYF. As DNA, the CDR3 is TGTGCCAGCAGCTCACCACAGGGGGAAGATACGCAGTATTTT.